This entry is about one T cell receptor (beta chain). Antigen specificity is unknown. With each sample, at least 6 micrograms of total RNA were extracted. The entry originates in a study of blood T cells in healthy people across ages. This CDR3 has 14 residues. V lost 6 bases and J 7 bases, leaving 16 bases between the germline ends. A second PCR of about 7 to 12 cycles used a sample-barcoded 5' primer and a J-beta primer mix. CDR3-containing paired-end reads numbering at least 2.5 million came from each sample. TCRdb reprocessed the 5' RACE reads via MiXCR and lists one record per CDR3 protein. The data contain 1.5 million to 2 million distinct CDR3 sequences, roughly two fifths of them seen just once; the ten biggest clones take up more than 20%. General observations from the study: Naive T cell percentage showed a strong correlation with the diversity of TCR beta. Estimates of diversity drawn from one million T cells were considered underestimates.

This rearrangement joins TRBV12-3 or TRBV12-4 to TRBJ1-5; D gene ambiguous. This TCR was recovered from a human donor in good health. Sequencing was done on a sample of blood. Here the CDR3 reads CASSRGGILQPQHF. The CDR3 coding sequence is TGTGCCAGCAGCCGGGGTGGAATCCTGCAGCCCCAGCATTTT.